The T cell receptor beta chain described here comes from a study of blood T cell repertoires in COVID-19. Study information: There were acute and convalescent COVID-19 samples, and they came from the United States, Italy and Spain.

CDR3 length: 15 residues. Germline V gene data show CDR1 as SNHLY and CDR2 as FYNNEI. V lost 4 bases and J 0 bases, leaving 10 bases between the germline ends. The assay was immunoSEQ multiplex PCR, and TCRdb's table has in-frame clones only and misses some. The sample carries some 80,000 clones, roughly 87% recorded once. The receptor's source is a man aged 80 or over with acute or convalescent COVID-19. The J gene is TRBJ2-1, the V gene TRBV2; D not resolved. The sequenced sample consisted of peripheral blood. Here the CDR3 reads CASSGAVSSYNEQFF. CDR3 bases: TGTGCCAGCAGTGGAGCAGTCAGCTCCTACAATGAGCAGTTCTTC.